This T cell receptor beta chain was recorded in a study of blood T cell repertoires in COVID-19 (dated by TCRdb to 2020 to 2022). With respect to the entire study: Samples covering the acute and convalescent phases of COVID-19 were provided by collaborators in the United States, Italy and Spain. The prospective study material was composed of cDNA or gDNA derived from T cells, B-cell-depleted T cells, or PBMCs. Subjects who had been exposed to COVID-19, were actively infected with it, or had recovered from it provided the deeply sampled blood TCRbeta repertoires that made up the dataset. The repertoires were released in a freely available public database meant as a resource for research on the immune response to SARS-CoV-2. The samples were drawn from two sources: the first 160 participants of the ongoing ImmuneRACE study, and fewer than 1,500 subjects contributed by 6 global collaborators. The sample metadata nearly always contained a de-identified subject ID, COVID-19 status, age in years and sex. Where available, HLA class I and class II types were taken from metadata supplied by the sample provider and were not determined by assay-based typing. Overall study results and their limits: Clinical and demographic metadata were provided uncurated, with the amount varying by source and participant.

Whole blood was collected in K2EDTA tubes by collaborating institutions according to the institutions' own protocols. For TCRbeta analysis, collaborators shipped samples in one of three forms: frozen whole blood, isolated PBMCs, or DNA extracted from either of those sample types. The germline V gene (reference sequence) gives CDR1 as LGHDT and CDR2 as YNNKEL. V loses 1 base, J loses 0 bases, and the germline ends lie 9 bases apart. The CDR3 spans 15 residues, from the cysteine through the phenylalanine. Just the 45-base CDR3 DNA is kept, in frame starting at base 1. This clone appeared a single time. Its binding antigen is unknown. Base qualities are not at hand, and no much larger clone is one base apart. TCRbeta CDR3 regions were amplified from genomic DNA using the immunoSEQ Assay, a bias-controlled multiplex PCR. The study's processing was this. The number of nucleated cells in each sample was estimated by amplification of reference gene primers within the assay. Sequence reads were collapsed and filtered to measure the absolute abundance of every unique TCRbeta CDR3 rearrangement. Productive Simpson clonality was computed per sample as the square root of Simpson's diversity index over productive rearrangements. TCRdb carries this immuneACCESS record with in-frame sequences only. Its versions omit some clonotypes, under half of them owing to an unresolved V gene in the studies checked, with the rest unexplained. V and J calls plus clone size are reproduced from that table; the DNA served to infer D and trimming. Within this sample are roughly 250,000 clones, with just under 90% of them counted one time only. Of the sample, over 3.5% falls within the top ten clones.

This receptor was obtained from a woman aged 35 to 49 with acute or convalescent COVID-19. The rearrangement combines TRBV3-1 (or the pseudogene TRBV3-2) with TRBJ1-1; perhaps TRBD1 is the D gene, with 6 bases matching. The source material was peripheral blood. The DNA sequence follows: TGTGCCAGCAGCCAAGTCCAGGGGATGAACACTGAAGCTTTCTTT. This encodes CASSQVQGMNTEAFF.